The TCR beta chain described here comes from a study of cytomegalovirus exposure and HLA in healthy donors. On the study more broadly: Out of around 360 genotyped donors, about 84% belonged to the Caucasian-associated ancestry cluster.

Trimming cost V 0 bases and J 3 bases, with 14 bases left between them. Germline V CDR1 and CDR2: SGHRS, YFSETQ. The CDR3 has 16 amino acids. PCR used 60 Vbeta primers and 13 Jbeta primers. Using immunoSEQ multiplex PCR, the repertoire was profiled, and TCRdb retains in-frame clones only, with some absent. The sample includes approximately 200,000 clones, around 74% of them seen just once. Turning to this clone: Its matching antigen is unknown.

General observations from the study: Within an earlier analysis, most TCR beta V segments proved productive either about 90% or about 30% of the time.

The sequencing sample was made of PBMCs. The receptor comes from a girl aged 10-17 years in good health and CMV-seropositive. The V and J genes are TRBV5-1 and TRBJ2-3; weak D call: TRBD2 (7 bases). The CDR3, as DNA: TGCGCCAGCAGCTTGGCCTTCGGGGGGCGGACAGATACGCAGTATTTT. This codes for CASSLAFGGRTDTQYF.